Listed below are T cell receptor beta chains from one sample, sequenced in a study of blood T cell repertoires in COVID-19. TCRdb keeps only in-frame clones here, not all; method: immunoSEQ multiplex PCR. The table includes about 300,000 clones, around nine tenths detected once. The sequenced sample consisted of peripheral blood. The receptors come from a woman aged 25-40 years with COVID-19, enrolled during active disease. Each CDR3 is given with its conserved first and last residue. The D gene is left open where the match is weak.

d_call: .; j_call: TRBJ1-2; v_call: TRBV11-2; cdr3_aa: CASSLVGAGGYTF
d_call: .; j_call: TRBJ1-4; v_call: TRBV28; cdr3_aa: CASSATAGLGEKLFF
d_call: .; j_call: TRBJ2-2; v_call: TRBV5-1; cdr3_aa: CASSLGGTNTGELFF
d_call: .; j_call: TRBJ1-4; v_call: TRBV7-9; cdr3_aa: CASSSQNNEKLFF
d_call: TRBD1; j_call: TRBJ2-2; v_call: TRBV11-2; cdr3_aa: CASRRQGARNTGELFF
d_call: TRBD1; j_call: TRBJ1-1; v_call: TRBV5-1; cdr3_aa: CASSPTSQGSTEAFF
d_call: TRBD1; j_call: TRBJ1-6; v_call: TRBV27; cdr3_aa: CASRQGGYNSPLHF
d_call: TRBD2; j_call: TRBJ2-1; v_call: TRBV6-5; cdr3_aa: CASKPSGVDEQFF
d_call: .; j_call: TRBJ1-1; v_call: TRBV27; cdr3_aa: CASSFSGNTEAFF
d_call: TRBD1; j_call: TRBJ1-1; v_call: TRBV29-1; cdr3_aa: CSADRGPEAFF
d_call: .; j_call: TRBJ2-7; v_call: TRBV12-3/TRBV12-4; cdr3_aa: CASSLGGVYEQYF
d_call: TRBD1; j_call: TRBJ1-5; v_call: TRBV6-4; cdr3_aa: CASSDREGQPQHF
d_call: .; j_call: TRBJ1-1; v_call: TRBV6-5; cdr3_aa: CASRRVMNTEAFF
d_call: .; j_call: TRBJ2-5; v_call: TRBV5-5; cdr3_aa: CASSLASYQETQYF
d_call: TRBD1; j_call: TRBJ1-2; v_call: TRBV15; cdr3_aa: CATSRGGQGTYGYTF
d_call: TRBD1; j_call: TRBJ1-4; v_call: TRBV9; cdr3_aa: CASSVGTGSGYEKLFF
d_call: .; j_call: TRBJ2-3; v_call: TRBV5-6; cdr3_aa: CASSLVGGDTQYF
d_call: .; j_call: TRBJ1-2; v_call: TRBV7-5; cdr3_aa: CVRSLIRQDTGYTF
d_call: TRBD1; j_call: TRBJ1-5; v_call: TRBV4-2; cdr3_aa: CASSQVTGTVNQPQHF
d_call: .; j_call: TRBJ1-1; v_call: TRBV6-5; cdr3_aa: CASQAQGETEAFF
d_call: .; j_call: TRBJ1-5; v_call: TRBV5-1; cdr3_aa: CASSSAGGAGQPQHF
d_call: TRBD1; j_call: TRBJ1-5; v_call: TRBV5-8; cdr3_aa: CASSLARGHSNQPQHF
d_call: TRBD2; j_call: TRBJ2-2; v_call: TRBV20-1; cdr3_aa: CSASRTKRGPTGELFF
d_call: TRBD2; j_call: TRBJ2-3; v_call: TRBV5-1; cdr3_aa: CASSPLAGSSTDTQYF
d_call: .; j_call: TRBJ2-5; v_call: TRBV27; cdr3_aa: CASSFREQETQYF
d_call: TRBD1; j_call: TRBJ2-5; v_call: TRBV7-2; cdr3_aa: CASSPGQGFEETQYF
d_call: .; j_call: TRBJ1-2; v_call: TRBV28; cdr3_aa: CATGTRGGYTF
d_call: .; j_call: TRBJ1-2; v_call: TRBV9; cdr3_aa: CASTLSEGEGYGYTF
d_call: TRBD1; j_call: TRBJ2-1; v_call: TRBV5-1; cdr3_aa: CASSLEGQSYNEQFF
d_call: .; j_call: TRBJ1-1; v_call: TRBV19; cdr3_aa: CASSDQGGPEAFF
d_call: TRBD1; j_call: TRBJ1-6; v_call: TRBV10-3; cdr3_aa: CAISRDSSNSPLHF
d_call: .; j_call: TRBJ1-5; v_call: TRBV6-4; cdr3_aa: CASIPPLGGSNQPQHF
d_call: TRBD1; j_call: TRBJ1-1; v_call: TRBV7-8; cdr3_aa: CASSLARQGGMNTEAFF
d_call: .; j_call: TRBJ2-2; v_call: TRBV2; cdr3_aa: CASNKERAGELFF
d_call: .; j_call: TRBJ2-2; v_call: TRBV28; cdr3_aa: CASTYSGYTGELFF
d_call: .; j_call: TRBJ1-6; v_call: TRBV2; cdr3_aa: CASRGETNNSPLHF
d_call: .; j_call: TRBJ2-7; v_call: TRBV6-5; cdr3_aa: CASSYLDEQYF
d_call: TRBD1; j_call: TRBJ1-2; v_call: TRBV27; cdr3_aa: CASSSGTELYGYTF
d_call: TRBD1; j_call: TRBJ2-1; v_call: TRBV30; cdr3_aa: CAWSRDSPHGQFF
d_call: .; j_call: TRBJ1-2; v_call: TRBV5-1; cdr3_aa: CASSPTGDKRIVDGYTF
d_call: TRBD1; j_call: TRBJ1-2; v_call: TRBV4-2; cdr3_aa: CASSGRQGVGGYTF
d_call: .; j_call: TRBJ2-7; v_call: TRBV30; cdr3_aa: CAWSVLLEQYF
d_call: .; j_call: TRBJ1-5; v_call: TRBV28; cdr3_aa: CASSIGGNQPQHF
d_call: TRBD1; j_call: TRBJ2-7; v_call: TRBV7-9; cdr3_aa: CASRPILRDRFPEQYF
d_call: .; j_call: TRBJ2-1; v_call: TRBV2; cdr3_aa: CASISHNEQFF